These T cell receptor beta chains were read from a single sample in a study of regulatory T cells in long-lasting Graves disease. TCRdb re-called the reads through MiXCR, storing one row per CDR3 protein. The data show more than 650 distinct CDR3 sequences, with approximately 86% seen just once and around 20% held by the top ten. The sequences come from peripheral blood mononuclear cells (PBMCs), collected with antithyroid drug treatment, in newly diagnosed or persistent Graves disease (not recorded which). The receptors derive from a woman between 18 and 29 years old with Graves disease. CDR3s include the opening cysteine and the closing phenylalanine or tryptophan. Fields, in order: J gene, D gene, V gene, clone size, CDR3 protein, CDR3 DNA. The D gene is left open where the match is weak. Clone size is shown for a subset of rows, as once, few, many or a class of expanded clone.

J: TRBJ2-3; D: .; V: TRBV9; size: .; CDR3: CASSVAGTTTDTQYF; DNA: TGTGCCAGCAGCGTAGCCGGGACAACCACAGATACGCAGTATTTT
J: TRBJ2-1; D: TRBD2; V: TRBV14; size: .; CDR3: CASSQDPAGVSEQFF; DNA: TGTGCCAGCAGCCAAGATCCAGCGGGAGTGAGTGAGCAGTTCTTC
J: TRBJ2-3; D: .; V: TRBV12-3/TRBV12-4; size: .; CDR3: CASSHTDTQYF; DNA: TGTGCCAGCAGCCACACAGATACGCAGTATTTT
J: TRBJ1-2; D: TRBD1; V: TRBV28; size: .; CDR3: CASSDPAGGTDGYTF; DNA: TGTGCCAGCAGTGACCCCGCAGGGGGCACCGATGGCTACACCTTC
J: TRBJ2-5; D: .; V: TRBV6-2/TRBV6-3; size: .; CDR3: CASSYGETRRETQYF; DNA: TGTGCCAGCAGTTACGGGGAGACTAGGCGAGAGACCCAGTACTTC
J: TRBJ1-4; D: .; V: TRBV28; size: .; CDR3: CASRTGVITNEKLFF; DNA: TGTGCCAGCCGGACGGGTGTAATAACTAATGAAAAACTGTTTTTT
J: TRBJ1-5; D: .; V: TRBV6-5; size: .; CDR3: CASSHTPRQPQHF; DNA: TGTGCCAGCAGCCATACACCGAGACAGCCCCAGCATTTT
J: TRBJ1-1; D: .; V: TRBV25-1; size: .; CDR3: CASSTGFSEAFF; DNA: TGTGCCAGCAGTACAGGGTTTTCTGAAGCTTTCTTT
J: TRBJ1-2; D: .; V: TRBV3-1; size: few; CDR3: CASSQRVGYYGYTF; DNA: TGTGCCAGCAGCCAAAGAGTAGGGTACTATGGCTACACCTTC
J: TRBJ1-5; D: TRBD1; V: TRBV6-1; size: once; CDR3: CASSLTGDPYSNQPQHF; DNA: TGTGCCAGCAGTCTGACAGGGGACCCCTATAGCAATCAGCCCCAGCATTTT
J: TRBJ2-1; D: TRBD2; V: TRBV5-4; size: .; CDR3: CASSPGGATYNEQFF; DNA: TGTGCCAGCAGCCCGGGGGGGGCGACCTACAATGAGCAGTTCTTC
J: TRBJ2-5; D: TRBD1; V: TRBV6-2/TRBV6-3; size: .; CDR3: CAIKRDRGRETQYF; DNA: TGTGCCATCAAACGGGACAGGGGGCGGGAGACCCAGTACTTC
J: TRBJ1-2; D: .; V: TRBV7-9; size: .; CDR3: CASSLAFGERGYTF; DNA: TGTGCCAGCAGCTTAGCCTTCGGGGAGCGCGGCTACACCTTC
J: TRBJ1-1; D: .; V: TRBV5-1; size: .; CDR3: CASSGGGNTEAFF; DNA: TGCGCCAGCAGCGGGGGTGGGAACACTGAAGCTTTCTTT